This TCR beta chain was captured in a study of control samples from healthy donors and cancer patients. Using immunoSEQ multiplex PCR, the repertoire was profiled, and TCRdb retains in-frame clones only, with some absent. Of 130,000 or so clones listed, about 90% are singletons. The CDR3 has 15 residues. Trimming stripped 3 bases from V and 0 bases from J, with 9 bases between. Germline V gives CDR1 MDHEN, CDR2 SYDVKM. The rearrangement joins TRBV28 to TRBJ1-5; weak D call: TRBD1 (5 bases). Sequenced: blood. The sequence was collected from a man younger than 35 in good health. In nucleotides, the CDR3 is TGTGCCAGCAGTTTTGCCAGGGTTAGCAATCAGCCCCAGCATTTT. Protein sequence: CASSFARVSNQPQHF.